This paragraph covers one T cell receptor beta chain sequence. Its antigen is unknown. TCRdb used MiXCR to reprocess the 5' RACE reads, holding one entry per CDR3 protein. Of around 120,000 distinct CDR3 sequences listed, 9% to 15% are singletons. This record belongs to a study of spatial heterogeneity in lung cancer. Study-level background: Beta-chain sequences were consistently detected more often than alpha-chain sequences.

The sample's time point: blood at routine non-recurrence follow-up after resection. Frozen PBMC, nontumor lung or tumor provided whole RNA, which was sequenced unsorted. The CDR3 loop spans 13 amino acids. The V gene end was trimmed by 8 bases and the J gene end by 2 bases; junction bases not matched to a gene: 5. Study-wide findings and caveats: Ubiquitous expanded tumor TCRs were observed in blood more at resection than follow-up.

The V and J genes are TRBV12-3 or TRBV12-4 and TRBJ1-2, with 7 bases identical to TRBD1. The receptor was isolated from a male donor with early-stage non-small cell lung cancer. This specimen was PBMCs, taken at follow-up. The CDR3 DNA reads as TGTGCCAGCCGACAGGGAAACAACTATGGCTACACCTTC. Its translation: CASRQGNNYGYTF.